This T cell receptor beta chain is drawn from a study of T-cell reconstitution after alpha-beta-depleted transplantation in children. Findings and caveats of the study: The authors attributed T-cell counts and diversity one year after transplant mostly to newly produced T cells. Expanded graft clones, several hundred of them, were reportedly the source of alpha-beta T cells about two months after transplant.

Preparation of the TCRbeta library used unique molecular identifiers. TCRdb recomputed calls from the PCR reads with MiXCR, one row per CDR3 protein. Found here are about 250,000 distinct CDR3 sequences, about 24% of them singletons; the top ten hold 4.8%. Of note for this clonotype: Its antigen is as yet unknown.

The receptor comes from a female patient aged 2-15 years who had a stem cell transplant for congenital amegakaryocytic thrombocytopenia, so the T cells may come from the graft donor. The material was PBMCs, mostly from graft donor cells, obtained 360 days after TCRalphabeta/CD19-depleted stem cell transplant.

The CDR3 here is CASHLQCSTGELFF. DNA for the CDR3: TGTGCCAGCCACTTACAGTGCTCAACCGGGGAGCTGTTTTTT. J is TRBJ2-2 and V is TRBV6-4; no firm D call. CDR3 length: 14 residues. Germline V gives CDR1 MRHNA, CDR2 SNTAGT. V gave up 8 bases and J gave up 5 bases, with 15 bases separating them.